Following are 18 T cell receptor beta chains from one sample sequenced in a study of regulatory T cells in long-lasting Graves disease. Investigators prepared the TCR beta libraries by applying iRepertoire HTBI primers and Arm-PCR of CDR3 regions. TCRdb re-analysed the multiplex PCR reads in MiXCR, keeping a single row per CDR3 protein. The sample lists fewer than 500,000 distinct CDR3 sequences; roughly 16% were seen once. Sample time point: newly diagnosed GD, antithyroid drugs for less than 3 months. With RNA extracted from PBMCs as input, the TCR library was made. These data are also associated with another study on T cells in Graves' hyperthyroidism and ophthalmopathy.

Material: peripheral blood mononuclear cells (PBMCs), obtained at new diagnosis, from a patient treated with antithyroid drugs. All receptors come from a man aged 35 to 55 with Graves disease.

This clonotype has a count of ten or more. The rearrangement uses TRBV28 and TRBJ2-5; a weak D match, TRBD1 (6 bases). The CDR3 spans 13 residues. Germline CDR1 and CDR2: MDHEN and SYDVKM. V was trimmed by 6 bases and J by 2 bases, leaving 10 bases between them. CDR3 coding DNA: TGTGCCAGCAGCAGGGGTTTTCAAGAGACCCAGTACTTC. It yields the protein CASSRGFQETQYF.

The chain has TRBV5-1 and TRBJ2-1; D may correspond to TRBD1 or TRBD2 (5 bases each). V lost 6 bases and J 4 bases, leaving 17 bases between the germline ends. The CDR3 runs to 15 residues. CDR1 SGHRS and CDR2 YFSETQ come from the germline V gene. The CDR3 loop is CASTAGDGPYNEQFF. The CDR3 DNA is TGCGCCAGCACCGCCGGGGACGGACCGTACAATGAGCAGTTCTTC.

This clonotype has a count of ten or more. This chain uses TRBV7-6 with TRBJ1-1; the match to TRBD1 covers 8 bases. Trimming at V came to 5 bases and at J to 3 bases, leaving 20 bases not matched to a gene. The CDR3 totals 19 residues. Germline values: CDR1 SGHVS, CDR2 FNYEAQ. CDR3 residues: CASSRTGQGELGRHTEAFF. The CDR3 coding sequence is TGTGCCAGCAGCCGTACCGGACAGGGAGAGTTAGGACGCCACACTGAAGCTTTCTTT.

In nucleotides, the CDR3 is TGTGCCACGGACAGGGGACGTGAAAAACTGTTTTTT. It encodes CATDRGREKLFF. The J gene is TRBJ1-4, the V gene TRBV28, with TRBD1 matching 9 bases. V lost 10 bases, J lost 7 bases, and 4 bases stayed unmatched. The CDR3 contains 12 residues. In germline, CDR1 is MDHEN, CDR2 SYDVKM.

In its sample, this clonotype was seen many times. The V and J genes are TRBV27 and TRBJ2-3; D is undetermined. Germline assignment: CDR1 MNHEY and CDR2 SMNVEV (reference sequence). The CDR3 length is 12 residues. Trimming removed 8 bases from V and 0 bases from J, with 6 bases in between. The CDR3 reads CASGPSTDTQYF. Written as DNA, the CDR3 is TGTGCCAGCGGCCCTAGCACAGATACGCAGTATTTT.

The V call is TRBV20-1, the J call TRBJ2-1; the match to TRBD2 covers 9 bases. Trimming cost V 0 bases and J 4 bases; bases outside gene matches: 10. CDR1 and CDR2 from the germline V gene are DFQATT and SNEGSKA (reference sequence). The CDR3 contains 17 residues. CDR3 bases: TGCAGTGCTAGAGATCCCCTAGCGGGACTTTCATACAATGAGCAGTTCTTC. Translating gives CSARDPLAGLSYNEQFF.

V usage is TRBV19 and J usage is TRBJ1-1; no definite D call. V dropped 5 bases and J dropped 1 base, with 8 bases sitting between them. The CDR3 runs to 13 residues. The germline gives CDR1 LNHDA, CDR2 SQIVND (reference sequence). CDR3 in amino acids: CASSSAGNTEAFF. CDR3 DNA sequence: TGTGCCAGTAGTTCGGCGGGGAACACTGAAGCTTTCTTT. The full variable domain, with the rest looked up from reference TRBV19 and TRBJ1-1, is DGGITQSPKYLFRKEGQNVTLSCEQNLNHDAMYWYRQDPGQGLRLIYYSQIVNDFQKGDIAEGYSVSREKKESFPLTVTSAQKNPTAFYLCASSSAGNTEAFFGQGTRLTVV.

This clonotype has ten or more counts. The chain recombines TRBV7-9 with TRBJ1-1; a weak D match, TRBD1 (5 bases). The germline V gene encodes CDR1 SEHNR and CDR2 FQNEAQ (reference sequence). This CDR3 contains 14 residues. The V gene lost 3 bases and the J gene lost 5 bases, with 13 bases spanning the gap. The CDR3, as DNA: TGTGCCAGCAGCTTGATCAGGGAGGAGACTGAAGCTTTCTTT. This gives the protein CASSLIREETEAFF. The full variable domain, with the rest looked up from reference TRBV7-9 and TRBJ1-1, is DTGVSQNPRHKITKRGQNVTFRCDPISEHNRLYWYRQTLGQGPEFLTYFQNEAQLEKSRLLSDRFSAERPKGSFSTLEIQRTEQGDSAMYLCASSLIREETEAFFGQGTRLTVV.

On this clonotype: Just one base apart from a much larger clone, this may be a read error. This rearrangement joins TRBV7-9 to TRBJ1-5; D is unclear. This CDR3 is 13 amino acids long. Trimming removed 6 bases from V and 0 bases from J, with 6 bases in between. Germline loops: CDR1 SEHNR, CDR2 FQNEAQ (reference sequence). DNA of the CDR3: TGTGCCAGCAGGATGGATAGCAATCAGCCCCAGCATTTT. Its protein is CASRMDSNQPQHF.

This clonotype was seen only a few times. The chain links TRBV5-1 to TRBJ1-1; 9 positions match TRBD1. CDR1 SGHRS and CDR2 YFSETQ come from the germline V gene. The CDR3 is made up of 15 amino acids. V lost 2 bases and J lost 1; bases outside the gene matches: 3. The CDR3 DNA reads TGCGCCAGCAGCTTTGGGGACAGGGCGAACACTGAAGCTTTCTTT. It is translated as CASSFGDRANTEAFF.

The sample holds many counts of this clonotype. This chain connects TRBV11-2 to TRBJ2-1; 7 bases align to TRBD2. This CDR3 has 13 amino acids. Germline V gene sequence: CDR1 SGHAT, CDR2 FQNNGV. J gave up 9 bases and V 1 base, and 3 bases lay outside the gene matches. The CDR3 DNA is TGTGCCAGCAGCTTAGTCCCTAGCGGTGAGCAGTTCTTC. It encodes CASSLVPSGEQFF.

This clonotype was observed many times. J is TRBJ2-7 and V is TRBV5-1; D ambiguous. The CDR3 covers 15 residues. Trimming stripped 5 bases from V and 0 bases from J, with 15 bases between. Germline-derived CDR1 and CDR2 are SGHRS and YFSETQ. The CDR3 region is CASRWALEDSYEQYF. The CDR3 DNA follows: TGCGCCAGCAGATGGGCCCTTGAAGACTCCTACGAGCAGTACTTC.

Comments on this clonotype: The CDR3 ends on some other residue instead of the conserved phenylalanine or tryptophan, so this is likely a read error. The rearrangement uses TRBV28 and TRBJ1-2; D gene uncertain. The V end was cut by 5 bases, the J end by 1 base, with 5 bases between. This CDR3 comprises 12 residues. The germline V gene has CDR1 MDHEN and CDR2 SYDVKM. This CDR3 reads CASSNINYGYTL. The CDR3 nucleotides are TGTGCCAGCAGTAATATTAACTATGGCTACACCCTC.

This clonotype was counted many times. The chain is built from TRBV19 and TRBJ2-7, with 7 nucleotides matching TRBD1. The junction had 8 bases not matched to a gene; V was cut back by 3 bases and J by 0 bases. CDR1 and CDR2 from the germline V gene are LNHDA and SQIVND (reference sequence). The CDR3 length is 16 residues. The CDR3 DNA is TGTGCCAGTAGTATTCACGGGACAGCCGACTCCTACGAGCAGTACTTC. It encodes CASSIHGTADSYEQYF.

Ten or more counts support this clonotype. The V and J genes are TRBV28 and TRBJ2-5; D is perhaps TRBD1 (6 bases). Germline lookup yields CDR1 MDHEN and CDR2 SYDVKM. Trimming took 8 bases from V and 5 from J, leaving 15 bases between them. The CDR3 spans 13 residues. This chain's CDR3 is CASETGSGETQYF. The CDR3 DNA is TGTGCCAGCGAGACAGGTTCGGGGGAGACCCAGTACTTC.

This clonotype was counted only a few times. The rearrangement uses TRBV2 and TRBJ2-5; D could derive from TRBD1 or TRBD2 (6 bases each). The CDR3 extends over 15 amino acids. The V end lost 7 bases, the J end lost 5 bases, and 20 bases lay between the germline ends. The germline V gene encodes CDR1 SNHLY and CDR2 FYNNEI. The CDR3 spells CASTRVGGASETQYF. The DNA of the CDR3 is TGTGCCAGCACGAGAGTCGGGGGCGCTTCGGAGACCCAGTACTTC.

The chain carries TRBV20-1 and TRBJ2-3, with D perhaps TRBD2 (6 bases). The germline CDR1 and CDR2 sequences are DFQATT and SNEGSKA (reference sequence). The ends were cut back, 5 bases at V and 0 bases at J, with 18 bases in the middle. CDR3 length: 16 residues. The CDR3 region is CSAASLPSASTDTQYF. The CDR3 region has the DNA TGCAGTGCTGCCTCCCTTCCTAGCGCGAGCACAGATACGCAGTATTTT.

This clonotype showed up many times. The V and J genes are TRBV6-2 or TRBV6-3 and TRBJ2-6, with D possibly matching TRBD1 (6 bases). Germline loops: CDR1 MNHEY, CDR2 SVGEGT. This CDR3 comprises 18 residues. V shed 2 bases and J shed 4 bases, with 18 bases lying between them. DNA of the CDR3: TGTGCCAGCAGTTACATCCGGGACACGAATTCCGGGGCCAACGTCCTGACTTTC. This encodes CASSYIRDTNSGANVLTF.